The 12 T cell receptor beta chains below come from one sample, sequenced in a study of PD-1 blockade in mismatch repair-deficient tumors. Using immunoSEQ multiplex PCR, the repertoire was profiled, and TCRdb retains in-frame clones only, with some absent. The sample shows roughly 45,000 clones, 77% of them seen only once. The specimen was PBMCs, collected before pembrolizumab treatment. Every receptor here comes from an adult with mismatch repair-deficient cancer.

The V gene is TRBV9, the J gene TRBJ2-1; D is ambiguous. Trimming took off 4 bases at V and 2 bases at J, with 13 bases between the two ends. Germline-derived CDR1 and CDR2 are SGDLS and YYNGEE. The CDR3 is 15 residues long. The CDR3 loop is CASSPSAGPYNEQFF. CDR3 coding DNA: TGTGCCAGCAGCCCATCGGCAGGCCCCTACAATGAGCAGTTCTTC.

CDR3 loop: CASSDVDLTKTDTQYF. As DNA, the CDR3 is TGTGCCAGCAGTGATGTTGACTTAACGAAAACAGATACGCAGTATTTT. The V gene is TRBV2, the J gene TRBJ2-3; D is unclear. The germline V gene encodes CDR1 SNHLY and CDR2 FYNNEI. The CDR3 totals 16 residues. Between the trimmed V and J ends, which lost 3 bases and 3 bases, there was a span of 16 bases.

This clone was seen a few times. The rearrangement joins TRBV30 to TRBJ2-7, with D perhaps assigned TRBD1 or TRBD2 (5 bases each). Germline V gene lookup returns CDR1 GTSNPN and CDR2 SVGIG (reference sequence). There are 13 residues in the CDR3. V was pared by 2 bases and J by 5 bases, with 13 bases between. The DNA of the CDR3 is TGTGCCTGGAGTCTTTCGGGACGGAACGAGCAGTACTTC. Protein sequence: CAWSLSGRNEQYF.

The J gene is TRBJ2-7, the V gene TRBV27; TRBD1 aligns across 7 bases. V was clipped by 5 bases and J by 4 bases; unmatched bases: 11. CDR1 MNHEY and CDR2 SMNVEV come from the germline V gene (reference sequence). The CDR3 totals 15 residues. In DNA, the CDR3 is TGTGCCAGCAGTCTCTCCATTTACAGGGGTTACGAGCAGTACTTC. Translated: CASSLSIYRGYEQYF.

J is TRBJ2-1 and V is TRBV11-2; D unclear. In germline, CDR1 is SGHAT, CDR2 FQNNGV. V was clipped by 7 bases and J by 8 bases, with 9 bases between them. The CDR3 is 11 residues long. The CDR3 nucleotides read TGTGCCAGCACCCCGGATCATGAGCAGTTCTTC. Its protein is CASTPDHEQFF.

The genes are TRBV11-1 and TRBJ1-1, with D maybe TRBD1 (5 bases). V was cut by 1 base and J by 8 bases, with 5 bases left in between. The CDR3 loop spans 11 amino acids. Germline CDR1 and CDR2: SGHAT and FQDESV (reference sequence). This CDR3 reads CASSLDREAFF. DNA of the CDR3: TGTGCCAGCAGCTTAGACAGGGAAGCTTTCTTT.

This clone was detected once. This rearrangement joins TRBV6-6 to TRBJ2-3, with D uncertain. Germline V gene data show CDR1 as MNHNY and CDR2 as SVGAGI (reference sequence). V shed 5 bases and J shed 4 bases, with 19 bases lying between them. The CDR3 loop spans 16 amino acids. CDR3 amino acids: CASSPGLREQADTQYF. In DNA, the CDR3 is TGTGCCAGCAGTCCCGGATTGCGCGAGCAGGCAGATACGCAGTATTTT.

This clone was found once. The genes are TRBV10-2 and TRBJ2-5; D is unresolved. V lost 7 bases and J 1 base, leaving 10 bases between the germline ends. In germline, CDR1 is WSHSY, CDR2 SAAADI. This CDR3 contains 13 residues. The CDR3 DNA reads TGCGCCAGCACTCCCCGCGCCCAAGAGACCCAGTACTTC. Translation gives CASTPRAQETQYF.

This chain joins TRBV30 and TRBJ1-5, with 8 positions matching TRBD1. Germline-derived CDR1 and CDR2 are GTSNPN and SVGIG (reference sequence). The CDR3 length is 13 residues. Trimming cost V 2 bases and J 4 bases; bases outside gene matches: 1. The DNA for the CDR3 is TGTGCCTGGAGTAGGGACAGGAATCAGCCCCAGCATTTT. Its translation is CAWSRDRNQPQHF.

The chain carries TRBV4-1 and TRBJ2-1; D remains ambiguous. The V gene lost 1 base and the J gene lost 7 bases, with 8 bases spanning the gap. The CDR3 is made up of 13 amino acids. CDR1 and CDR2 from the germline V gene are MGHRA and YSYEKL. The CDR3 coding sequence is TGCGCCAGCAGCCAAGCCCCCTGGAATGAGCAGTTCTTC. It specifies CASSQAPWNEQFF.

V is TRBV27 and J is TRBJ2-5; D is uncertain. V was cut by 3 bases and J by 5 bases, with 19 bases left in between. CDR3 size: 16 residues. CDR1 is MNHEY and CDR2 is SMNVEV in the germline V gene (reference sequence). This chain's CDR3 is CASSLNARFFGETQYF. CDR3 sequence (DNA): TGTGCCAGCAGTTTGAACGCACGGTTCTTCGGGGAGACCCAGTACTTC.

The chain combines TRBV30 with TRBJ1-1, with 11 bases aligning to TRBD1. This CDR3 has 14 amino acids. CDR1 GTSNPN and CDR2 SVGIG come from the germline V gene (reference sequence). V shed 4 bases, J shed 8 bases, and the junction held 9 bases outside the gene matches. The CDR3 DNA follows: TGTGCCTGGACCTCGGACAGGGGGCTTGAAGAAGCTTTCTTT. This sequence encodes CAWTSDRGLEEAFF.